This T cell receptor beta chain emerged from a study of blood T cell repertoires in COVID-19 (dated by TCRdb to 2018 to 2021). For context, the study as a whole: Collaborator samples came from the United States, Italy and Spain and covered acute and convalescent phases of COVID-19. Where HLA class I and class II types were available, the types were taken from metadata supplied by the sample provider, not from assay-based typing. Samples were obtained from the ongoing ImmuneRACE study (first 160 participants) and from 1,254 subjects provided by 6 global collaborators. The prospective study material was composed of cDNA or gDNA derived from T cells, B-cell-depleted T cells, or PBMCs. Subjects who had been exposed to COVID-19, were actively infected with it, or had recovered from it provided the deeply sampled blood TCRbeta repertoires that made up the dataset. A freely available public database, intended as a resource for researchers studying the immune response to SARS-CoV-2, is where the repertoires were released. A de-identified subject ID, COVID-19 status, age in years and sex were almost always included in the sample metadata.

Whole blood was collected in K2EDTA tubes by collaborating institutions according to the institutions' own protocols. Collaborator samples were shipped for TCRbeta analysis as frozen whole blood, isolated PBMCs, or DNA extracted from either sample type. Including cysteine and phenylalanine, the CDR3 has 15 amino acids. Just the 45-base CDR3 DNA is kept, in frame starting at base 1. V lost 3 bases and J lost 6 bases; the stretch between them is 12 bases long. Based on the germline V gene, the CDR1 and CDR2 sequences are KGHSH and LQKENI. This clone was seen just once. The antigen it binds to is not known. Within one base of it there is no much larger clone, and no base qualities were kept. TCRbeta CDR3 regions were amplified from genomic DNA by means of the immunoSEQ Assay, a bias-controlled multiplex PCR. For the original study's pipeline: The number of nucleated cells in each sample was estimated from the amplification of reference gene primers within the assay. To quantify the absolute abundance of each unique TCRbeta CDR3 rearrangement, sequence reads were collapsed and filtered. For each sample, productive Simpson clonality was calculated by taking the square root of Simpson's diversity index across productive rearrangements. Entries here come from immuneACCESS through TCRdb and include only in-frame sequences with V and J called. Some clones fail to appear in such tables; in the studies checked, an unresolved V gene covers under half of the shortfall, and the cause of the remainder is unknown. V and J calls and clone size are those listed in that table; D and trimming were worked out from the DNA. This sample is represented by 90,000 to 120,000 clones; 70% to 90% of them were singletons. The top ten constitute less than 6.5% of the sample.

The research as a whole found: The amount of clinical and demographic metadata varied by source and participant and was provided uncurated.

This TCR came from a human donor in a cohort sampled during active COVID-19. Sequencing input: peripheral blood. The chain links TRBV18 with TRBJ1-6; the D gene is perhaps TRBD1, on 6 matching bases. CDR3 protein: CASSPGQGINSPLHF. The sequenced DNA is TGTGCCAGCTCACCGGGGCAGGGGATTAATTCACCCCTCCACTTT.